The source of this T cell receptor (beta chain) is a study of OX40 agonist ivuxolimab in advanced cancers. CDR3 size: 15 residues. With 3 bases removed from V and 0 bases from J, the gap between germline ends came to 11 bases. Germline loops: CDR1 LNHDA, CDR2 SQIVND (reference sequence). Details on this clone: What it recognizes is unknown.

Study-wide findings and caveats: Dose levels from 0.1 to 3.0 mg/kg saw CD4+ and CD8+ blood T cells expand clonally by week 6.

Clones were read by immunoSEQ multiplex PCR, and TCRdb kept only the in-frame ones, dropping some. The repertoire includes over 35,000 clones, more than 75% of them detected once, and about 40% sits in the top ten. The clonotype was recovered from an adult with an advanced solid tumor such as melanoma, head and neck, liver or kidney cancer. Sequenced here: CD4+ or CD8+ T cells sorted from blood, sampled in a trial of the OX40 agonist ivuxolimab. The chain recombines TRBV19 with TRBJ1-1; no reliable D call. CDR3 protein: CASSITAALNTEAFF. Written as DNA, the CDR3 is TGTGCCAGTAGTATCACGGCAGCCTTGAACACTGAAGCTTTCTTT. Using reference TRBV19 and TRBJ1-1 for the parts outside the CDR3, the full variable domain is DGGITQSPKYLFRKEGQNVTLSCEQNLNHDAMYWYRQDPGQGLRLIYYSQIVNDFQKGDIAEGYSVSREKKESFPLTVTSAQKNPTAFYLCASSITAALNTEAFFGQGTRLTVV.